Listed below are T cell receptor beta chains from one sample, sequenced in a study of blood T cell repertoires in COVID-19. The assay was immunoSEQ multiplex PCR, and TCRdb's table has in-frame clones only and misses some. The data show about 280,000 clones, with roughly 85% seen just once and 2% to 3% held by the top ten. Sample: PBMCs or T cells enriched from blood (not recorded which). These TCRs come from a woman between 45 and 60 years old who had recovered from COVID-19. Both conserved end residues are part of each CDR3. D genes are given only for firm matches. The listing skips clone size in some rows; elsewhere it reads once, few, many or a size class.

clone size: few
J gene: TRBJ1-6
V gene: TRBV27
D gene: .
CDR3 DNA: TGTGCCAGCAGTTTGGCGAGGGCGAATTCACCCCTCCACTTT
CDR3 protein: CASSLARANSPLHF

clone size: .
J gene: TRBJ2-3
V gene: TRBV6-2/TRBV6-3
D gene: .
CDR3 DNA: TGTGCCAGCAGTCCCCTAGACGCAACAGATACGCAGTATTTT
CDR3 protein: CASSPLDATDTQYF

clone size: .
J gene: TRBJ2-1
V gene: TRBV2
D gene: TRBD2
CDR3 DNA: TGTGCCAGCAGTGACGGGTTGAAGACTAGCGGATACAATGAGCAGTTCTTC
CDR3 protein: CASSDGLKTSGYNEQFF

clone size: .
J gene: TRBJ2-6
V gene: TRBV5-1
D gene: .
CDR3 DNA: TGCGCCAGCGGCTCACAGTCTGGGGCCAACGTCCTGACTTTC
CDR3 protein: CASGSQSGANVLTF

clone size: .
J gene: TRBJ2-3
V gene: TRBV19
D gene: TRBD1
CDR3 DNA: TGTGCCAGTAGTATGTGGACAGGCCCGACAGATACGCAGTATTTT
CDR3 protein: CASSMWTGPTDTQYF

clone size: many
J gene: TRBJ1-1
V gene: TRBV7-3
D gene: .
CDR3 DNA: TGTGCCAGCAGCTTATCCGCAGGGAACACTGAAGCTTTCTTT
CDR3 protein: CASSLSAGNTEAFF

clone size: .
J gene: TRBJ1-1
V gene: TRBV19
D gene: .
CDR3 DNA: TGTGCCAGTAGTATAGGTTTGACAGCTGCTTTCTTT
CDR3 protein: CASSIGLTAAFF

clone size: .
J gene: TRBJ2-2
V gene: TRBV6-5
D gene: .
CDR3 DNA: TGTGCCAGCACCGCCCAAGGGGCCGGGGAGCTGTTTTTT
CDR3 protein: CASTAQGAGELFF

clone size: .
J gene: TRBJ2-1
V gene: TRBV12-5
D gene: .
CDR3 DNA: TGTGCTAGTGGTTTGAGGGGGAGTCGAAACAATGAGCAGTTCTTC
CDR3 protein: CASGLRGSRNNEQFF

clone size: .
J gene: TRBJ1-1
V gene: TRBV10-3
D gene: TRBD1
CDR3 DNA: TGTGCCATCAGCCTGGACAGGGGTTTTACTGAAGCTTTCTTT
CDR3 protein: CAISLDRGFTEAFF

clone size: once
J gene: TRBJ2-1
V gene: TRBV11-2
D gene: TRBD1
CDR3 DNA: TGTGCCAGCAGCCGATTAAAGGGGGCGTTTAATGAGCAGTTCTTC
CDR3 protein: CASSRLKGAFNEQFF

clone size: .
J gene: TRBJ1-4
V gene: TRBV28
D gene: .
CDR3 DNA: TGTGCCAGCAGTTCTCGGGGAGCTAATGAAAAACTGTTTTTT
CDR3 protein: CASSSRGANEKLFF

clone size: .
J gene: TRBJ1-2
V gene: TRBV19
D gene: .
CDR3 DNA: TGTGCCAGTAGCACAGACAGGAGCTATGGCTACACCTTC
CDR3 protein: CASSTDRSYGYTF

clone size: .
J gene: TRBJ2-1
V gene: TRBV6-5
D gene: TRBD1
CDR3 DNA: TGTGCCAGCAGCTTGGGACAGGGGGCGAGGGATGAGCAGTTCTTC
CDR3 protein: CASSLGQGARDEQFF

clone size: .
J gene: TRBJ2-3
V gene: TRBV15
D gene: .
CDR3 DNA: TGTGCCACCAGCAGAGCGTGGGCCGGGGGCACAGATACGCAGTATTTT
CDR3 protein: CATSRAWAGGTDTQYF

clone size: .
J gene: TRBJ2-3
V gene: TRBV5-1
D gene: TRBD1
CDR3 DNA: TGCGCCAGCGGCGAGGGGGCGCCTGCCACAGATACGCAGTATTTT
CDR3 protein: CASGEGAPATDTQYF

clone size: .
J gene: TRBJ2-1
V gene: TRBV5-8
D gene: TRBD1
CDR3 DNA: TGTGCCAGCAGCTCGTCGACAGGGTTGATTGAGCAGTTCTTC
CDR3 protein: CASSSSTGLIEQFF

clone size: .
J gene: TRBJ1-4
V gene: TRBV5-1
D gene: .
CDR3 DNA: TGCGCCAGCAGCTTGGGAGCGGGGACGACTAATGAAAAACTGTTTTTT
CDR3 protein: CASSLGAGTTNEKLFF

clone size: .
J gene: TRBJ2-1
V gene: TRBV30
D gene: .
CDR3 DNA: TGTGCCTGGAGCAGGGGTATCGGTGAGCAGTTCTTC
CDR3 protein: CAWSRGIGEQFF

clone size: .
J gene: TRBJ2-3
V gene: TRBV29-1
D gene: TRBD2
CDR3 DNA: TGCAGCGTTGAAGGAGGGACGACTAGCGGAGGGGGAGATACGCAGTATTTT
CDR3 protein: CSVEGGTTSGGGDTQYF

clone size: .
J gene: TRBJ2-1
V gene: TRBV10-2
D gene: TRBD2
CDR3 DNA: TGCGCCAGCTCTGGAGGGAGGGCCAATGAGCAGTTCTTC
CDR3 protein: CASSGGRANEQFF

clone size: .
J gene: TRBJ1-2
V gene: TRBV27
D gene: .
CDR3 DNA: TGTGCCAGCAGCCTGTCCGGGATAGGGGGCTACACCTTC
CDR3 protein: CASSLSGIGGYTF

clone size: .
J gene: TRBJ2-5
V gene: TRBV15
D gene: .
CDR3 DNA: TGTGCCACCAGCAGAGGACAGAAACTCGTCGGCGAGACCCAGTACTTC
CDR3 protein: CATSRGQKLVGETQYF

clone size: .
J gene: TRBJ2-7
V gene: TRBV19
D gene: TRBD1
CDR3 DNA: TGTGCCAGTAGCGATCAGGGGGCGTACGAGCAGTACTTC
CDR3 protein: CASSDQGAYEQYF

clone size: once
J gene: TRBJ1-1
V gene: TRBV11-2
D gene: .
CDR3 DNA: TGTGCCAGCAGCTTACAGTCCGTCACTGAAGCTTTCTTT
CDR3 protein: CASSLQSVTEAFF

clone size: .
J gene: TRBJ1-6
V gene: TRBV5-1
D gene: .
CDR3 DNA: TGCGCCAGCAGCTTGTCAACGGGAGATTCACCCCTCCACTTT
CDR3 protein: CASSLSTGDSPLHF

clone size: .
J gene: TRBJ2-5
V gene: TRBV5-5
D gene: TRBD1
CDR3 DNA: TGTGCCAGCAGCCCTTCGACCGGGACAGGGTACCAAGAGACCCAGTACTTC
CDR3 protein: CASSPSTGTGYQETQYF

clone size: .
J gene: TRBJ1-2
V gene: TRBV28
D gene: .
CDR3 DNA: TGTGCCAGCAGTTTTTCAGGGCTAGGCTACACCTTC
CDR3 protein: CASSFSGLGYTF

clone size: .
J gene: TRBJ2-5
V gene: TRBV19
D gene: TRBD1
CDR3 DNA: TGTGCCAGTAGTAGAGTCGTGACAGGGCTAGAGACCCAGTACTTC
CDR3 protein: CASSRVVTGLETQYF

clone size: .
J gene: TRBJ1-2
V gene: TRBV5-5
D gene: TRBD1
CDR3 DNA: TGTGCCACCAGCTTAGATGCGAGGGGGCGGGCTGGCTACACCTTC
CDR3 protein: CATSLDARGRAGYTF

clone size: .
J gene: TRBJ1-2
V gene: TRBV5-4
D gene: TRBD1
CDR3 DNA: TGTGCCAGCAGCTCCGGGACAGCCAAAAACTATGGCTACACCTTC
CDR3 protein: CASSSGTAKNYGYTF

clone size: .
J gene: TRBJ2-3
V gene: TRBV5-1
D gene: TRBD2
CDR3 DNA: TGCGCCAGCAGCTTTGGAAGACTAGCGGGGGGGCCCAGAGATACGCAGTATTTT
CDR3 protein: CASSFGRLAGGPRDTQYF

clone size: few
J gene: TRBJ1-2
V gene: TRBV7-2
D gene: TRBD1
CDR3 DNA: TGTGCCAGCAGCTTAGCCGTTCGTGGGACAGGATATGGCTACACCTTC
CDR3 protein: CASSLAVRGTGYGYTF